The 17 T cell receptor beta chains below were found in one sample sequenced in a study of blood T cell repertoires in COVID-19. Libraries were prepared by immunoSEQ multiplex PCR; TCRdb keeps only in-frame clonotypes and omits some of them. Among tens of thousands of clones listed, 88% were seen once. The sequencing sample was made of peripheral blood. The receptor set was obtained from a man aged 65 to 79 with acute or convalescent COVID-19.

The rearrangement links TRBV6-5 to TRBJ1-5; D gene ambiguous. CDR3 length: 12 residues. Trimming removed 6 bases at V and 2 bases at J, with 5 bases between. The germline gives CDR1 MNHEY, CDR2 SVGAGI. In DNA, the CDR3 is TGTGCCAGCAGGCAGGGCAATCAGCCCCAGCATTTT. It yields the protein CASRQGNQPQHF.

The rearrangement joins TRBV4-2 to TRBJ2-3; 13 bases match TRBD2. This CDR3 has 16 amino acids. Germline V gives CDR1 LGHNA, CDR2 YNFKEQ. V gave up 2 bases and J gave up 3 bases; unmatched junction bases: 2. The CDR3 spells CASSQRTSGRTDTQYF. CDR3 nucleotides: TGTGCCAGCAGCCAACGGACTAGCGGGAGAACAGATACGCAGTATTTT.

The V and J genes are TRBV4-3 and TRBJ1-4, with 7 bases matching TRBD1. The CDR3 sequence is 17 residues long. The germline V gene encodes CDR1 LGHNA and CDR2 YSLEER. With 3 bases clipped from V and 4 bases from J, the junction kept 11 bases outside the gene matches. CDR3 loop: CASSQEIQGGYNEKLFF. CDR3 nucleotide sequence: TGCGCCAGCAGCCAGGAAATCCAGGGGGGTTATAATGAAAAACTGTTTTTT.

J is TRBJ1-4 and V is TRBV15, with no clear D. Germline V gives CDR1 LNHNV, CDR2 YYDKDF (reference sequence). This CDR3 contains 14 residues. Trimming cost V 4 bases and J 8 bases, with 14 bases left between them. The CDR3 spells CATSTEVIREKLFF. CDR3 in DNA: TGTGCCACCAGCACCGAGGTCATTAGAGAAAAACTGTTTTTT.

The chain is built from TRBV9 and TRBJ1-1; D unclear. The CDR3 consists of 14 residues. V was pared by 1 base and J by 7 bases, with 14 bases between. The V gene's germline CDR1 is SGDLS and CDR2 YYNGEE. This chain's CDR3 is CASSVSPGGSEAFF. The CDR3 bases are TGTGCCAGCAGCGTATCCCCGGGAGGAAGTGAAGCTTTCTTT.

This clone showed up just once. V and J are TRBV27 and TRBJ2-1; 10 nucleotides line up with TRBD2. The germline CDR1 and CDR2 sequences are MNHEY and SMNVEV (reference sequence). The ends lost 5 bases at V and 4 bases at J; junction bases unmatched: 5. The CDR3 consists of 15 residues. The CDR3 loop reads CASSTGTSVYNEQFF. The CDR3 DNA follows: TGTGCCAGCAGTACCGGGACTAGCGTGTACAATGAGCAGTTCTTC.

The table lists this clone with a few counts. The gene calls are TRBV7-2 and TRBJ1-3, with D possibly being TRBD1 (5 bases). The germline gives CDR1 SGHTA, CDR2 FQGNSA. This CDR3 is built from 16 residues. Deletions cut 0 bases from V and 4 bases from J, with 13 bases between. CDR3 nucleotide sequence: TGTGCCAGCAGCTTAGCGTCGAGCAGGGTCGGAAACACCATATATTTT. This sequence encodes CASSLASSRVGNTIYF.

CDR3 sequence (DNA): TGTGCCAGCTCACCACGGGGGGACACCGGGGAGCTGTTTTTT. It translates to CASSPRGDTGELFF. This chain links TRBV18 with TRBJ2-2; tentative D call: TRBD2 (6 bases). Trimming cost V 1 base and J 3 bases, with 6 bases left between them. The CDR3 covers 14 residues. CDR1 is KGHSH and CDR2 is LQKENI in the germline V gene.

This chain links TRBV19 with TRBJ2-2; D ambiguous. V gave up 7 bases and J gave up 1 base, with 7 bases separating them. The CDR3 runs 13 residues. Germline V gene lookup returns CDR1 LNHDA and CDR2 SQIVND (reference sequence). The CDR3 DNA reads TGTGCCAGTAATTCAGTGAACACCGGGGAGCTGTTTTTT. Protein: CASNSVNTGELFF.

V gene TRBV6-4 combines with J gene TRBJ2-1, with TRBD1 matching 9 bases. This CDR3 has 15 residues. V lost 5 bases to trimming and J lost 1 base; unmatched junction nucleotides: 3. Per germline, CDR1 MRHNA and CDR2 SNTAGT. The CDR3, as DNA: TGTGCCAGCAGTCTCGGGACAGGGTCCTACAATGAGCAGTTCTTC. Its protein is CASSLGTGSYNEQFF.

The chain has TRBV4-2 and TRBJ1-5; D is unclear. This CDR3 has 13 residues. The V and J ends lost 0 bases and 5 bases respectively, with 5 bases between them. CDR1 is LGHNA and CDR2 is YNFKEQ in the germline V gene. The CDR3 here is CASSQDGDQPQHF. The CDR3 DNA reads as TGTGCCAGCAGCCAAGATGGAGATCAGCCCCAGCATTTT.

This chain connects TRBV15 to TRBJ2-5; the D gene is possibly TRBD2 (6 bases). This CDR3 region has 13 residues. CDR1 LNHNV and CDR2 YYDKDF come from the germline V gene (reference sequence). Trimming pared 1 base from V and 5 bases from J, leaving 8 bases between. CDR3 residues: CATSRGREETQYF. The CDR3 DNA reads TGTGCCACCAGCAGAGGCCGGGAGGAGACCCAGTACTTC.

The CDR3 bases are TGCGCCAGCAGCTTGGGGACAGGGGGTCATGAGCAGTTCTTC. It is translated as CASSLGTGGHEQFF. The chain employs TRBV5-1 and TRBJ2-1, with TRBD1 matching 10 bases. V gave up 0 bases and J gave up 8 bases; unmatched junction bases: 2. Germline CDR1 reads SGHRS; CDR2 reads YFSETQ. This CDR3 has 14 amino acids.

This chain links TRBV7-2 with TRBJ1-1; D is unresolved. The length of the CDR3 is 13 residues. With 3 bases removed from V and 1 base from J, the gap between germline ends came to 6 bases. Germline-derived CDR1 and CDR2 are SGHTA and FQGNSA. The CDR3 region has the DNA TGTGCCAGCAGCTTCTTCCGGAACACTGAAGCTTTCTTT. Translating gives CASSFFRNTEAFF.

The chain combines TRBV7-2 with TRBJ2-1; D might be TRBD1 (5 bases). Germline CDR1 and CDR2: SGHTA and FQGNSA. The CDR3 has 15 residues. The V end lost 5 bases, the J end lost 5 bases, and 16 bases lay between the germline ends. CDR3 sequence reads: CASSLQVSTHNEQFF. As DNA, the CDR3 is TGTGCCAGCAGCCTACAGGTTTCCACCCACAATGAGCAGTTCTTC. Complete variable domain (other parts from reference TRBV7-2 and TRBJ2-1): GAGVSQSPSNKVTEKGKDVELRCDPISGHTALYWYRQSLGQGLEFLIYFQGNSAPDKSGLPSDRFSAERTGGSVSTLTIQRTQQEDSAVYLCASSLQVSTHNEQFFGPGTRLTVL.

The chain uses TRBV7-9 and TRBJ2-1; D is unresolved. Trimming cost V 1 base and J 5 bases, with 3 bases left between them. The germline gives CDR1 SEHNR, CDR2 FQNEAQ (reference sequence). The CDR3 covers 12 residues. The CDR3 DNA follows: TGTGCCAGCAGCTTAGTAAACAATGAGCAGTTCTTC. This codes for CASSLVNNEQFF.

The chain links TRBV7-2 to TRBJ1-1; 9 nucleotides align to TRBD1. There are 15 residues in the CDR3. In germline, CDR1 is SGHTA, CDR2 FQGNSA. Unmatched junction bases numbered 8, after V lost 5 bases and J lost 4 bases. The CDR3 loop reads CASSPQQGASTEAFF. The CDR3 nucleotides are TGTGCCAGCAGCCCGCAACAGGGGGCGAGCACTGAAGCTTTCTTT.